The present T cell receptor beta chain was sequenced within a study of blood T cell repertoires in COVID-19. Whole-study context: The samples span acute and convalescent COVID-19 from the United States, Italy and Spain.

The age range of participants was 18 to 89 years, with residence in about two dozen US areas. Each participant's cohort was designated according to participant-reported clinical history. Clones were sequenced by immunoSEQ multiplex PCR, and TCRdb holds only the in-frame ones, with some missing. Found here are 290,000 or so clones, 80% to 95% of them singletons; the top ten hold 1.1%. CDR3 size: 12 residues. Germline V gene data show CDR1 as SQVTM and CDR2 as ANQGSEA. Unmatched junction bases numbered 2, after V lost 6 bases and J lost 3 bases. The sequencing sample was made of PBMCs or T cells enriched from blood (not recorded which). V usage is TRBV29-1 and J usage is TRBJ1-2, with TRBD1 identical over 9 bases. The clonotype was recovered from a woman aged 25 to 39 who had recovered from COVID-19. The CDR3 DNA is TGCAGCGTGGGGGACAGGGACTATGGCTACACCTTC. It is translated as CSVGDRDYGYTF. Drawing the rest from reference TRBV29-1 and TRBJ1-2, the complete variable domain is SAVISQKPSRDICQRGTSLTIQCQVDSQVTMMFWYRQQPGQSLTLIATANQGSEATYESGFVIDKFPISRPNLTFSTLTVSNMSPEDSSIYLCSVGDRDYGYTFGSGTRLTVV.